The 9 T cell receptor beta chains below were found in one sample sequenced in a study of cytomegalovirus exposure and HLA in healthy donors. Primers for the PCR totalled 60 Vbeta and 13 Jbeta. Profiling relied on immunoSEQ multiplex PCR, and the TCRdb table lists in-frame clones only, not all of them. The sample totals about 20,000 clones. Sequencing used PBMCs. These receptors were taken from a man in his sixties in good health and CMV-seropositive.

The chain combines TRBV5-1 with TRBJ1-4, with D hard to call. The V gene lost 6 bases and the J gene lost 0 bases, with 6 bases spanning the gap. The V gene's germline CDR1 is SGHRS and CDR2 YFSETQ. The CDR3 consists of 13 residues. In nucleotides, the CDR3 is TGCGCCAGCACCGTTGCAACTAATGAAAAACTGTTTTTT. This translates into CASTVATNEKLFF.

The chain is built from TRBV18 and TRBJ2-3, with TRBD2 identical over 7 bases. Germline assignment: CDR1 KGHSH and CDR2 LQKENI. J gave up 6 bases and V 3 bases, and 18 bases lay outside the gene matches. CDR3 length equals 18 residues. The chain's CDR3 is CASSPTAGGGSSPDTQYF. For the CDR3, the DNA is TGTGCCAGCTCACCCACGGCCGGTGGCGGGAGCTCCCCCGATACGCAGTATTTT.

The rearrangement uses TRBV9 and TRBJ2-5, with TRBD2 matching 7 bases. V dropped 2 bases and J dropped 1; count of bases not matched to a gene: 2. This CDR3 contains 14 residues. Germline V gives CDR1 SGDLS, CDR2 YYNGEE. The CDR3 nucleotides read TGTGCCAGCAGCGTGAGCGGGACCCAAGAGACCCAGTACTTC. Amino acids: CASSVSGTQETQYF.

The rearrangement joins TRBV7-6 to TRBJ2-2; TRBD2 agrees at 15 bases. With V trimmed by 5 bases and J by 2 bases, 6 bases remained unmatched. Germline CDR1 and CDR2: SGHVS and FNYEAQ. This CDR3 is 18 amino acids long. In DNA, the CDR3 is TGTGCCAGCAGCCCCGGACTAGCGGGAGGGTATAACACCGGGGAGCTGTTTTTT. Protein sequence: CASSPGLAGGYNTGELFF.

V is TRBV10-3 and J is TRBJ2-2, with D unresolved. CDR3 length: 12 amino acids. The germline V gene has CDR1 ENHRY and CDR2 SYGVKD. Between the trimmed V and J ends, which lost 6 bases and 5 bases, there was a span of 7 bases. The CDR3 protein is CAISGLTGELFF. The CDR3 nucleotides read TGTGCCATCAGCGGGTTGACCGGGGAGCTGTTTTTT.

The V and J genes are TRBV5-1 and TRBJ2-6, with D maybe TRBD1 (6 bases). This CDR3 has 16 residues. CDR1 and CDR2 from the germline V gene are SGHRS and YFSETQ. Between the trimmed V and J ends, which lost 5 bases and 0 bases, there was a span of 12 bases. The CDR3 spells CASSLGTNSGANVLTF. Here the CDR3 DNA reads TGCGCCAGCAGTTTAGGGACAAACTCTGGGGCCAACGTCCTGACTTTC.

Written as DNA, the CDR3 is TGTGCCTGGAGTGGAAGCGGGAGGGCCGCAGAGACCCAGTACTTC. This gives the protein CAWSGSGRAAETQYF. The gene calls are TRBV30 and TRBJ2-5; 10 bases align to TRBD2. V lost 1 base and J lost 4; bases outside the gene matches: 6. Germline assignment: CDR1 GTSNPN and CDR2 SVGIG (reference sequence). The CDR3 totals 15 residues.

This chain joins TRBV12-5 and TRBJ1-1; TRBD1 is a possible D gene (5 bases). Deletions cut 6 bases from V and 8 bases from J, with 19 bases between. The CDR3 consists of 14 residues. Germline V lookup: CDR1 LGHNT, CDR2 FRNRAP. The DNA for the CDR3 is TGTGCTAGTGGGGGGAGTCCAATTCGGGGGGAAGCTTTCTTT. It is translated as CASGGSPIRGEAFF.

The chain employs TRBV29-1 and TRBJ2-3; 14 bases fit TRBD2. Germline CDR1 reads SQVTM; CDR2 reads ANQGSEA. V lost 3 bases and J lost 6; bases outside the gene matches: 8. CDR3 length: 16 residues. The CDR3 DNA sequence: TGCAGCGTTGAGTCGGGGACTAGCGGGAGACGGGATACGCAGTATTTT. This gives the protein CSVESGTSGRRDTQYF.